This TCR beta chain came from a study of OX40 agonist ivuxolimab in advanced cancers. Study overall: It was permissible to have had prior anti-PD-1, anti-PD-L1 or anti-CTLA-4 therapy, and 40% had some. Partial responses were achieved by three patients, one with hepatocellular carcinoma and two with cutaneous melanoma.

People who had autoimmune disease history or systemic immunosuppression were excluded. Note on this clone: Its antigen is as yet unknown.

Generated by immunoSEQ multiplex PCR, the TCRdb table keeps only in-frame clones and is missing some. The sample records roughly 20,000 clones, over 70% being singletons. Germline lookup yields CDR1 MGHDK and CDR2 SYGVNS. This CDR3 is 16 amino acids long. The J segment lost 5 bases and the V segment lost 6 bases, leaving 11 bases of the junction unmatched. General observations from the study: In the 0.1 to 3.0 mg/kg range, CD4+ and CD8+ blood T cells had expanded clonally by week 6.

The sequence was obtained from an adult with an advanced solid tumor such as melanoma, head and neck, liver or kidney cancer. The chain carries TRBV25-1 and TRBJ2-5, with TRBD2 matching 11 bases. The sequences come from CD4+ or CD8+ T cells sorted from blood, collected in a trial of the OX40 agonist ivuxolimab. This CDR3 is CASRGPSGGLGETQYF. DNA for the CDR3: TGTGCCAGCAGGGGTCCTAGCGGGGGGCTGGGGGAGACCCAGTACTTC.